Detailed here is one TCR beta chain. As yet, its antigen is unknown. The protocol was immunoSEQ multiplex PCR, while the TCRdb copy is restricted to in-frame clones and leaves out a portion. The sample carries tens of thousands of clones, around 90% recorded once. This specimen comes from a study of T cells in narcolepsy. Across the whole study: Patients with NT1 or NT2 and healthy control donors were enrolled. Regarding the study as a whole: Autoreactive clone sequences were missing from some blood memory CD4+ repertoires. Autoreactive clonotypes reportedly recurred in blood of same and different patients, not controls.

Germline V gene sequence: CDR1 SGHVS, CDR2 FQNEAQ. The CDR3 is 14 amino acids. The germline V and J ends were trimmed by 5 bases and 1 base, with 11 bases remaining between them. This receptor was identified in a human donor with narcolepsy. V usage is TRBV7-8 and J usage is TRBJ1-1, with D uncertain. Sample: CD45RA- memory CD4+ T cells from PBMCs. DNA for the CDR3: TGTGCCAGCAGCCTAAAATACGAGAACACTGAAGCTTTCTTT. Translation gives CASSLKYENTEAFF.